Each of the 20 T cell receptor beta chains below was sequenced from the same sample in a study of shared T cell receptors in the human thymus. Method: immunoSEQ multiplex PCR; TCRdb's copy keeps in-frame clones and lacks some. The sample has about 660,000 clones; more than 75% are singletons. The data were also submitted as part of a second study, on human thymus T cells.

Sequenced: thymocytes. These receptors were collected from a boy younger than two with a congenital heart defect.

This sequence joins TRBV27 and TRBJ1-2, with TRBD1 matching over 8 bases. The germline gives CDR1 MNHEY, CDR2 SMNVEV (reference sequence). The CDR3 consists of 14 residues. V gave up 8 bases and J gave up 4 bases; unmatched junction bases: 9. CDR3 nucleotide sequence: TGTGCCAGCGGACCGCAGGGGGCTGTCTATGGCTACACCTTC. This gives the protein CASGPQGAVYGYTF.

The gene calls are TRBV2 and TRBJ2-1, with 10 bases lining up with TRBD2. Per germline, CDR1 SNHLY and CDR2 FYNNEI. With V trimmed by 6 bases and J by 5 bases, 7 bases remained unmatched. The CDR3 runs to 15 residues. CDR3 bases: TGTGCCAGCAGGACGGGGCTAGCGGGAGACAATGAGCAGTTCTTC. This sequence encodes CASRTGLAGDNEQFF.

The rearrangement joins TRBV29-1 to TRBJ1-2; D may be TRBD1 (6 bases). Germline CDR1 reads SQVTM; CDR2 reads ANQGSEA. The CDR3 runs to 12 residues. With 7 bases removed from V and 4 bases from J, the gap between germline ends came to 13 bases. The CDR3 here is CSDTRGTYGYTF. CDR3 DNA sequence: TGCAGCGATACAAGGGGGACCTATGGCTACACCTTC. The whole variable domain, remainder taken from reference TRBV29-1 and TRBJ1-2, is SAVISQKPSRDICQRGTSLTIQCQVDSQVTMMFWYRQQPGQSLTLIATANQGSEATYESGFVIDKFPISRPNLTFSTLTVSNMSPEDSSIYLCSDTRGTYGYTFGSGTRLTVV.

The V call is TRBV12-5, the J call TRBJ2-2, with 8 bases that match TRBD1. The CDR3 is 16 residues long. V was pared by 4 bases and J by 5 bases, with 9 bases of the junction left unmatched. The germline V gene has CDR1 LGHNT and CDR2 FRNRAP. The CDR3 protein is CASGSRDQGATGELFF. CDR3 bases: TGTGCTAGTGGTTCCCGGGATCAGGGGGCGACCGGGGAGCTGTTTTTT. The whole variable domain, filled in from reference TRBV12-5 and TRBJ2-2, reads DARVTQTPRHKVTEMGQEVTMRCQPILGHNTVFWYRQTMMQGLELLAYFRNRAPLDDSGMPKDRFSAEMPDATLATLKIQPSEPRDSAVYFCASGSRDQGATGELFFGEGSRLTVL.

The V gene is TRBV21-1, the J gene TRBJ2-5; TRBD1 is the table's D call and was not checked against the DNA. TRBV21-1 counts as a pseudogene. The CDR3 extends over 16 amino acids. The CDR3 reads CASRIHRVDSQETQYF. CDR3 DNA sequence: TGTGCCAGCAGGATCCACAGGGTTGACAGTCAAGAGACCCAGTACTTC.

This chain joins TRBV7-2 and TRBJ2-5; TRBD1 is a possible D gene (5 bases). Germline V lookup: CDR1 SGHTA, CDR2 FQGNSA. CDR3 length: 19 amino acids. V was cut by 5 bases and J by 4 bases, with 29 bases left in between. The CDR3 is CASSPHPSPSGRAGETQYF. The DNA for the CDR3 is TGTGCCAGCAGCCCCCACCCGTCCCCAAGTGGCAGGGCCGGAGAGACCCAGTACTTC.

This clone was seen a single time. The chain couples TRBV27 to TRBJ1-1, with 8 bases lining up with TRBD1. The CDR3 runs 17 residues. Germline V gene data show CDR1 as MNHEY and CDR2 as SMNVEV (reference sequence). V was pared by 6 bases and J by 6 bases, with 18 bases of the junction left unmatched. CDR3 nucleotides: TGTGCCAGCAGATCCCACCCGTCCGGGACAGGTTTCCCTGAAGCTTTCTTT. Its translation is CASRSHPSGTGFPEAFF.

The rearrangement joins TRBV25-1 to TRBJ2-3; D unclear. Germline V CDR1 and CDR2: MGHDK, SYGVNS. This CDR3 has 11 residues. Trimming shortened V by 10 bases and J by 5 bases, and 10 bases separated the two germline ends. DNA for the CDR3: TGTGCCATCCTTAACGGAGATACGCAGTATTTT. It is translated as CAILNGDTQYF.

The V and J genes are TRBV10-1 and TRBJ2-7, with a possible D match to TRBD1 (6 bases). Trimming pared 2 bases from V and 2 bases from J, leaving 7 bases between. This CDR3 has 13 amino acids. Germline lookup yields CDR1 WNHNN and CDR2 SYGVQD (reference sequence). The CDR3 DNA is TGCGCCAGCAGTGAGAACAGGGCCTACGAGCAGTACTTC. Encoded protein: CASSENRAYEQYF.

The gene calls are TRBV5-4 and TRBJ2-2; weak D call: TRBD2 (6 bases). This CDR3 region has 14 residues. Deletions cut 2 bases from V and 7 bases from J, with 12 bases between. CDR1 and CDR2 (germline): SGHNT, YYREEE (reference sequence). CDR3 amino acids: CASSFWGDGGELFF. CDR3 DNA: TGTGCCAGCAGCTTCTGGGGGGACGGCGGGGAGCTGTTTTTT.

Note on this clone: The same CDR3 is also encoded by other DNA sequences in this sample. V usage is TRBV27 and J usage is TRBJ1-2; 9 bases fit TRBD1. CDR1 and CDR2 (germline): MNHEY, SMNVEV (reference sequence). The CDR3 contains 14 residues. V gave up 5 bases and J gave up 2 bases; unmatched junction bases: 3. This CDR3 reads CASSPGTGNYGYTF. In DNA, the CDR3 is TGTGCCAGCAGTCCCGGGACAGGGAACTATGGCTACACCTTC.

DNA for the CDR3: TGCGCCAGCAGCTTGGCCGGTACACTAGCGGGAGTTTATGAGCAGTTCTTC. Encoded protein: CASSLAGTLAGVYEQFF. This chain joins TRBV5-1 and TRBJ2-1; 11 bases align to TRBD2. The germline CDR1 and CDR2 sequences are SGHRS and YFSETQ. The V and J ends lost 0 bases and 8 bases, in that order; junction bases with no gene match: 10. The CDR3 is 17 amino acids.

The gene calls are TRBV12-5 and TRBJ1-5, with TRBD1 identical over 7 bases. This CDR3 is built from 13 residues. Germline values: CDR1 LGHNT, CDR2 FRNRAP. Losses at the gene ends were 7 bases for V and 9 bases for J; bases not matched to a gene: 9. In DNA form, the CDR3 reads TGTGCTAGTGCTCCAAGGGGGCACGGGCCCCAGCATTTT. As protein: CASAPRGHGPQHF.

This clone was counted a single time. The CDR3 region is CASRDRGGEQYF. CDR3 bases: TGTGCCAGCAGGGACAGGGGGGGCGAGCAGTACTTC. This rearrangement joins TRBV2 to TRBJ2-7; 10 bases are shared with TRBD1. The V gene's germline CDR1 is SNHLY and CDR2 FYNNEI. J gave up 6 bases and V 6 bases, and 2 bases lay outside the gene matches. The length of the CDR3 is 12 residues.

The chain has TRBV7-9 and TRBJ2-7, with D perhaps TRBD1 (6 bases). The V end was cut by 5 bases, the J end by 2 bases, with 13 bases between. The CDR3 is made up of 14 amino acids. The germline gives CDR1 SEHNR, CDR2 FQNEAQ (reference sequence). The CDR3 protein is CASSTGTPTYEQYF. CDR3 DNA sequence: TGTGCCAGCAGCACCGGGACACCAACCTACGAGCAGTACTTC.

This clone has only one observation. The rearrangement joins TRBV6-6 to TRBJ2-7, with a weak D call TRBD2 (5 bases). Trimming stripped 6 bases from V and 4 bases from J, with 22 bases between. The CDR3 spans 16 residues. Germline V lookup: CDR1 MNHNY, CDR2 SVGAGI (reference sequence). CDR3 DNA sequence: TGTGCCAGCAGAGTAAGCCCGGGATCCCACCCTTACGAGCAGTACTTC. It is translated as CASRVSPGSHPYEQYF.

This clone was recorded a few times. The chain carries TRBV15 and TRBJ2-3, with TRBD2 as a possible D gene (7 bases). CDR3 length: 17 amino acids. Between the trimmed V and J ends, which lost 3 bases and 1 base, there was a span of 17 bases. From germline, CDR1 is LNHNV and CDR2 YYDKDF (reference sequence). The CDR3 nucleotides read TGTGCCACCAGCAGGTGGGGGCGGGAGCACGGCACAGATACGCAGTATTTT. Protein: CATSRWGREHGTDTQYF.

This chain's CDR3 is CASSVVTSDRTDTQYF. The CDR3 DNA is TGTGCCAGCAGCGTAGTCACTAGCGACCGCACAGATACGCAGTATTTT. The V gene is TRBV9, the J gene TRBJ2-3, with TRBD2 identical over 7 bases. J was trimmed by 1 base and V by 0 bases; bases with no gene match: 5. Germline loops: CDR1 SGDLS, CDR2 YYNGEE. The CDR3 is made up of 16 amino acids.

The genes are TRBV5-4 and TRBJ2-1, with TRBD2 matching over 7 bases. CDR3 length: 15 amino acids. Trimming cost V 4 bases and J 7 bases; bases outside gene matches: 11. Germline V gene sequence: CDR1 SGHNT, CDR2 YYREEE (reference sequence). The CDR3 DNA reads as TGTGCCAGCAGCCTCGGGGGAGGGATAATAAATGAGCAGTTCTTC. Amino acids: CASSLGGGIINEQFF.

CDR3 DNA: TGCGCCAGCAGCCACCACTACCGTACCCAAGAGACCCAGTACTTC. Protein: CASSHHYRTQETQYF. The chain recombines TRBV4-3 with TRBJ2-5; no firm D call. V was cut by 3 bases and J by 1 base, with 12 bases left in between. Germline loops: CDR1 LGHNA, CDR2 YSLEER. The CDR3 totals 15 residues.